This is a list of T cell receptor beta chains from one sample in a study of T cell responses to AZD1222 COVID-19 vaccine. Data came from immunoSEQ multiplex PCR; TCRdb stores just in-frame clones and leaves some out. The table shows 120,000 to 150,000 clones, with about 89% occurring only once. This sample comprised peripheral blood, obtained on day 0 of AZD1222 vaccination. These receptors were taken from an adult in good health. The CDR3 runs from the conserved cysteine through the conserved F or W. The D gene is left open where the match is weak. Some rows have no size entry. The others give once, few or many, or a class for an expanded clone.

V	J	size	D	DNA	CDR3
TRBV2	TRBJ2-1	-	-	TGTGCCAGCAGTGTGACTAGGAATGAGCAGTTCTTC	CASSVTRNEQFF
TRBV4-2	TRBJ2-2	-	TRBD2	TGTGCCAGCAGCTCCTATTTTAAAAGGACTAGCGGAAAGAACACCGGGGAGCTGTTTTTT	CASSSYFKRTSGKNTGELFF
TRBV15	TRBJ1-2	-	-	TGTGCCACCAGCAGAGAGGGAGCGCCCTATGGCTACACCTTC	CATSREGAPYGYTF
TRBV4-1	TRBJ2-7	-	TRBD1	TGCGCCAGCAGCTCCCGGGGACAGGGGTACGAGCAGTACTTC	CASSSRGQGYEQYF
TRBV28	TRBJ1-6	-	TRBD1	TGTGCCAGCCATCTACAGGGGGTCGGTTCACCCCTCCACTTT	CASHLQGVGSPLHF
TRBV3-1/TRBV3-2	TRBJ1-2	-	TRBD1	TGTGCCAGCAGCCTCGCAGGGGGTGGCTACACCTTC	CASSLAGGGYTF
TRBV5-1	TRBJ2-7	-	TRBD2	TGCGCCAGCACGACTAGCGGGAGCTCTCCCTACGAGCAGTACTTC	CASTTSGSSPYEQYF
TRBV19	TRBJ2-1	-	-	TGTGCCAGTAGTCGGTCAGGAGTATCCTACAATGAGCAGTTCTTC	CASSRSGVSYNEQFF
TRBV19	TRBJ2-7	-	-	TGTGCCAGTAGCCCCCGTAGGGGGGCAGCCTACGAGCAGTACTTC	CASSPRRGAAYEQYF
TRBV7-3	TRBJ1-2	-	-	TGTGCCAGCAGCCTAAATAGGGACACCAGGTGGACCTTC	CASSLNRDTRWTF
TRBV4-2	TRBJ1-2	-	-	TGTGCCAGCAGCCAGGATCTCCGGCCAGGACGGGCTAACTATGGCTACACCTTC	CASSQDLRPGRANYGYTF
TRBV3-1/TRBV3-2	TRBJ1-1	once	-	TGTGCCAGCAGCCAGAGGGTGGACACTGAAGCTTTCTTT	CASSQRVDTEAFF
TRBV5-4	TRBJ1-1	-	TRBD1	TGTGCCAGCAGCTTCGGACAGGGGGGCATGAACACTGAAGCTTTCTTT	CASSFGQGGMNTEAFF
TRBV2	TRBJ2-7	-	-	TGTGCCAGCAGCACCAGGGGCAGCGAGCAGTACTTC	CASSTRGSEQYF
TRBV28	TRBJ1-4	-	-	TGTGCCAGCAGTTTACCCCCGGGCGCCAAACTGTTTTTT	CASSLPPGAKLFF
TRBV5-8	TRBJ1-5	-	-	TGTGCCAGCAGCTTAGTGTTGGGAGCCGTCTACAATCAGCCCCAGCATTTT	CASSLVLGAVYNQPQHF
TRBV28	TRBJ1-2	-	-	TGTGCCAGCAGATCAGGGGTAGGAGGCTACACCTTC	CASRSGVGGYTF
TRBV20-1	TRBJ1-2	-	TRBD1	TGCAGTGTCACGACAGGGATGGGCTACACCTTC	CSVTTGMGYTF
TRBV7-3	TRBJ2-5	-	TRBD1	TGTGCCAGCAGCCCGACAGGGTTACAAGAGACCCAGTACTTC	CASSPTGLQETQYF
TRBV24-1	TRBJ2-2	-	-	TGTGCCACCAGTGACGAACAGGGCGAGAGCACCGGGGAGCTGTTTTTT	CATSDEQGESTGELFF
TRBV7-2	TRBJ2-5	-	TRBD2	TGTGCCAGCAGCGCGGGACTAGCGGGATACGAGACACAGTACTTC	CASSAGLAGYETQYF
TRBV5-6	TRBJ2-7	-	-	TGTGCCAGCAGCCGGGACGTCAACTACGAGCAGTACTTC	CASSRDVNYEQYF
TRBV28	TRBJ1-1	-	-	TGTGCCAGTGAAGGGGGGGCTCACACTGAAGCTTTCTTT	CASEGGAHTEAFF
TRBV11-2	TRBJ2-1	-	-	TGTGCCAGCAGCTTAGAGGGTCAATTCGGACATCAGCAGTTCTTC	CASSLEGQFGHQQFF
TRBV5-4	TRBJ2-3	few	TRBD2	TGTGCCAGCAGCTGGGGGGGAACTAGCACAGATACGCAGTATTTT	CASSWGGTSTDTQYF
TRBV7-9	TRBJ1-1	-	-	TGTGCCAGCAGCCGCCAGGCGGCTTTGAACACTGAAGCTTTCTTT	CASSRQAALNTEAFF
TRBV10-2	TRBJ2-7	-	-	TGCGCCAGCAGTGAGCCCGGGACAAGACCTTACGAGCAGTACTTC	CASSEPGTRPYEQYF
TRBV18	TRBJ2-1	-	-	TGTGCCAGCTCACCGGGGGCCTACAATGAGCAGTTCTTC	CASSPGAYNEQFF
TRBV9	TRBJ1-3	once	-	TGTGCCAGCACCAGCAACCGGGACGGCGGAAACACCATATATTTT	CASTSNRDGGNTIYF
TRBV6-6	TRBJ2-2	-	TRBD1	TGTGCCAGCCTGGGGACAGGAGGGACCGGGGAGCTGTTTTTT	CASLGTGGTGELFF
TRBV2	TRBJ2-1	-	-	TGTGCCAGCAGAGGTTCCTACAATGAGCAGTTCTTC	CASRGSYNEQFF
TRBV9	TRBJ1-1	-	-	TGTGCCAGTGCTTTGAACACTGAAGCTTTCTTT	CASALNTEAFF
TRBV7-3	TRBJ2-1	-	TRBD2	TGTGCCAGCAGCCCCCAGGGAGCGGGACGGTTTCACTCCTACAATGAGCAGTTCTTC	CASSPQGAGRFHSYNEQFF
TRBV28	TRBJ1-5	once	-	TGTGCCAGCCACCGGGACCTAAGGAGCAATCAGCCCCAGCATTTT	CASHRDLRSNQPQHF
TRBV23-1	TRBJ1-6	-	-	TGCGCCAGCAGTCATCTCTCCCAGGACAGCCTCGGGAATTCACCCCTCCACTTT	CASSHLSQDSLGNSPLHF
TRBV5-1	TRBJ1-2	few	TRBD1	TGCGCCAGCAGCGGCGACCCCGGGACAGTCTATGGCTACACCTTC	CASSGDPGTVYGYTF
TRBV4-3	TRBJ1-2	-	-	TGCGCCAGCAGCCATGGCAGTAACTATGGCTACACCTTC	CASSHGSNYGYTF
TRBV6-5	TRBJ2-5	-	-	TGTGCCAGCAAAGGGAAAGGGAACCCCCAAGAGACCCAGTACTTC	CASKGKGNPQETQYF
TRBV7-3	TRBJ2-5	-	-	TGTGCCAGCAGCCGTTCCATACAAGAGACCCAGTACTTC	CASSRSIQETQYF
TRBV11-2	TRBJ2-3	-	TRBD2	TGTGCCAGCAGCCGGACTAGCGGGAGAGTAGATACGCAGTATTTT	CASSRTSGRVDTQYF
TRBV20-1	TRBJ2-2	-	TRBD2	TGCAGTGCTAGTCGACTAGCGGGAGCCGGGGAGCTGTTTTTT	CSASRLAGAGELFF
TRBV7-2	TRBJ1-3	-	-	TGTGCCAGCAGCGGACGGAACACCATATATTTT	CASSGRNTIYF
TRBV28	TRBJ1-6	-	-	TGTGCCAGCAGAGTAGGGGGTTCACCCCTCCACTTT	CASRVGGSPLHF
TRBV19	TRBJ1-3	-	-	TGTGCCAGTAGCCCCCAGGGGCAAGGAAACACCATATATTTT	CASSPQGQGNTIYF
TRBV11-2	TRBJ2-7	-	-	TGTGCCAGCAGCTTAGTTTTGGGGTCCCTTGGATACGAGCAGTACTTC	CASSLVLGSLGYEQYF
TRBV4-2	TRBJ2-3	-	-	TGTGCCAGCAGCCAAGGGTCCCGCACAGATACGCAGTATTTT	CASSQGSRTDTQYF
TRBV30	TRBJ1-2	-	-	TGTGCCGCTTATGGGGGTCATGGCTACACCTTC	CAAYGGHGYTF
TRBV27	TRBJ1-4	-	-	TGTGCCAGCAGCCCTCGGACCCGAGATGAAAAACTGTTTTTT	CASSPRTRDEKLFF
TRBV2	TRBJ2-7	-	TRBD1	TGTGCCAGCAGTCCCAGGGGGACCTCCTACGAGCAGTACTTC	CASSPRGTSYEQYF
TRBV29-1	TRBJ1-2	-	-	TGCAGCGTTTCTCGGGGCACGGACTATGGCTACACCTTC	CSVSRGTDYGYTF